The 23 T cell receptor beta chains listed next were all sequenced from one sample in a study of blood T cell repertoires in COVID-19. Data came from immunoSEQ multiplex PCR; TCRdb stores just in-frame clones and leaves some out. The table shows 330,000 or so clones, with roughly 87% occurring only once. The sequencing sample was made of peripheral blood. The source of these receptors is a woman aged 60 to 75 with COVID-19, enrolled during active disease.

Here the CDR3 reads CASSRDRVYGYTF. CDR3 DNA sequence: TGTGCCAGCAGTCGGGACAGGGTGTATGGCTACACCTTC. The chain has TRBV28 and TRBJ1-2; 9 bases line up with TRBD1. CDR1 is MDHEN and CDR2 is SYDVKM in the germline V gene. The CDR3 runs to 13 residues. V was clipped by 5 bases and J by 5 bases; unmatched bases: 3.

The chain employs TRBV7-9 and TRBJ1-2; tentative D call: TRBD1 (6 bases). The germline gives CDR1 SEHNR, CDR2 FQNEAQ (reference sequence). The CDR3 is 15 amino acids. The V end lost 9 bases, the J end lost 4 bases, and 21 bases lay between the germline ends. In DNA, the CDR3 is TGTGCCAGTAGCGTCCTCGGGGGGGGCCTCTATGGCTACACCTTC. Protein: CASSVLGGGLYGYTF.

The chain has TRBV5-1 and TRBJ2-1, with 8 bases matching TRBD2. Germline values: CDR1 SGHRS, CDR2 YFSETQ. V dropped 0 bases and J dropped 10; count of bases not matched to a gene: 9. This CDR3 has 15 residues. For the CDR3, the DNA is TGCGCCAGCAGCTTGGATCGGGGGGGCCGGGGAGAGCAGTTCTTC. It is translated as CASSLDRGGRGEQFF. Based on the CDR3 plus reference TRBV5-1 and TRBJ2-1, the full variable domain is KAGVTQTPRYLIKTRGQQVTLSCSPISGHRSVSWYQQTPGQGLQFLFEYFSETQRNKGNFPGRFSGRQFSNSRSEMNVSTLELGDSALYLCASSLDRGGRGEQFFGPGTRLTVL.

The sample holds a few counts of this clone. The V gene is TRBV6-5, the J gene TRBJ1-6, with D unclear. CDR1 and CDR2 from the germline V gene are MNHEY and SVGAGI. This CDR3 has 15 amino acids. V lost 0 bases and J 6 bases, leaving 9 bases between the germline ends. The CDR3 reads CASSYSGGANSPLHF. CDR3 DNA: TGTGCCAGCAGTTACTCGGGAGGTGCTAATTCACCCCTCCACTTT.

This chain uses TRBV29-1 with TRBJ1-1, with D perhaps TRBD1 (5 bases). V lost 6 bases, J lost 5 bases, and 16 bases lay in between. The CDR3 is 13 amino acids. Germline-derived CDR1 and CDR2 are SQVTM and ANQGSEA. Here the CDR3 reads CSVADRLLTEAFF. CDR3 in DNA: TGCAGCGTCGCTGACAGACTCCTGACTGAAGCTTTCTTT.

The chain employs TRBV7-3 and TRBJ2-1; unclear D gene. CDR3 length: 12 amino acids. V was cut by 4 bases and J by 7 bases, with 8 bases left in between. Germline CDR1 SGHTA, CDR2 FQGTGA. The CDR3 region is CASSSSGNEQFF. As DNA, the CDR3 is TGTGCCAGCAGCTCGTCCGGTAATGAGCAGTTCTTC.

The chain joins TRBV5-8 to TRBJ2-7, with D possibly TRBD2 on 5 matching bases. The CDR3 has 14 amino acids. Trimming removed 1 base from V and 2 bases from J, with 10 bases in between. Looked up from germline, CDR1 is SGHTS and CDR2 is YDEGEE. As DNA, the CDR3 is TGTGCCAGCAGCTTGAGCGGCGGTCCCTACGAGCAGTACTTC. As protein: CASSLSGGPYEQYF.

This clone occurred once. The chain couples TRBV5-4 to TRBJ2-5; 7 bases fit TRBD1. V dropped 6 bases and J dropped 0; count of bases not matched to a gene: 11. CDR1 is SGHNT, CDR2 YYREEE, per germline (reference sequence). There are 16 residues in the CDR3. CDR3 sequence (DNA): TGTGCCAGCACGCAATCGAGCACAGGGGACCAAGAGACCCAGTACTTC. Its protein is CASTQSSTGDQETQYF.

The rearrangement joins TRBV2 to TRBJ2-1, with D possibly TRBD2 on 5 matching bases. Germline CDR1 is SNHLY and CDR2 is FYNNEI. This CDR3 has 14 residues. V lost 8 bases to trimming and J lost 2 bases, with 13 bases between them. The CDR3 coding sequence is TGTGCCAGCCTACGCCGGGAAACCTACAATGAGCAGTTCTTC. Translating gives CASLRRETYNEQFF.

CDR3 sequence: CASSSHDRGRIAEAFF. The CDR3, as DNA: TGTGCCAGCAGCTCCCACGACAGGGGGCGTATCGCTGAAGCTTTCTTT. This chain joins TRBV13 and TRBJ1-1; 10 bases agree with TRBD1. The CDR3 contains 16 residues. Losses at the gene ends were 4 bases for V and 6 bases for J; bases not matched to a gene: 11. CDR1 is PRHDT, CDR2 FYEKMQ, per germline (reference sequence).

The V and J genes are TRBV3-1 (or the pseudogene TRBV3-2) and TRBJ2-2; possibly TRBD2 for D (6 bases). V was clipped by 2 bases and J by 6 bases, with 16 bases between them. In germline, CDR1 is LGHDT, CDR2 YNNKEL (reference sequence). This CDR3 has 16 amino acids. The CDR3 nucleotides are TGTGCCAGCAGCCAACGAGGCGGGGTAAAGTCCGGGGAGCTGTTTTTT. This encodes CASSQRGGVKSGELFF.

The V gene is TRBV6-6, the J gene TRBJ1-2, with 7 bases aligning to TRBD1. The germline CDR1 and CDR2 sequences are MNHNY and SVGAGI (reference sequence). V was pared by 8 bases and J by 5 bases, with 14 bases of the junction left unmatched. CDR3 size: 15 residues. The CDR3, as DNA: TGTGCCAGCGGGGGAGACAGGGACCTGACTTATGGCTACACCTTC. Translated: CASGGDRDLTYGYTF.

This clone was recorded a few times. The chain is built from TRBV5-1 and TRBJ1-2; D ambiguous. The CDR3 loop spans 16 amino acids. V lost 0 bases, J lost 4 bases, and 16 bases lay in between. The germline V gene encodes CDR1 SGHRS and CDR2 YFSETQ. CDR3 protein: CASSLGMAGSSYGYTF. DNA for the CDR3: TGCGCCAGCAGCTTGGGAATGGCAGGATCAAGCTATGGCTACACCTTC.

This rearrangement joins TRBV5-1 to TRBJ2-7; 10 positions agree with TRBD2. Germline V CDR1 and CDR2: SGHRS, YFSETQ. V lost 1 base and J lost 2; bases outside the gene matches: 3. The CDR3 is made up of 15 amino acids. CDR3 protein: CASSLFSGGTYEQYF. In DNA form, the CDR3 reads TGCGCCAGCAGCTTGTTTAGCGGGGGGACCTACGAGCAGTACTTC.

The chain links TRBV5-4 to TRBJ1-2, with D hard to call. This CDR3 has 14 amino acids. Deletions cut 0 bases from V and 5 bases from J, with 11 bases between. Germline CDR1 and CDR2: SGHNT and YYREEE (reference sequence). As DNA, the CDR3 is TGTGCCAGCAGCTTGGAGAGGGCGCGGTATGGCTACACCTTC. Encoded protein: CASSLERARYGYTF.

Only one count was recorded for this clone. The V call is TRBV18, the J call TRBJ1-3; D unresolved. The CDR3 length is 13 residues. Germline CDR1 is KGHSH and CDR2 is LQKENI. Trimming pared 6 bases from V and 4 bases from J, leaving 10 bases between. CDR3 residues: CASSPPGGNTIYF. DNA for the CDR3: TGTGCCAGCTCCCCTCCGGGGGGAAACACCATATATTTT.

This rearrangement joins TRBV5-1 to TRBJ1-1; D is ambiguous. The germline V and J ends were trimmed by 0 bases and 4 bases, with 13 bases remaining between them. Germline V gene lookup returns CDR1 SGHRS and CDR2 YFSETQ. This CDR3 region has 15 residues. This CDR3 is CASSLEGERFTEAFF. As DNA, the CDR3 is TGCGCCAGCAGCTTGGAAGGCGAGCGCTTCACTGAAGCTTTCTTT.

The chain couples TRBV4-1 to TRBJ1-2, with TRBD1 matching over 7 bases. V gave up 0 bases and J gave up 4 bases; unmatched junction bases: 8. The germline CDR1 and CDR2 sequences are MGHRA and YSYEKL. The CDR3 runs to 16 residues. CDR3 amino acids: CASSQDRSGTAYGYTF. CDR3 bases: TGCGCCAGCAGCCAAGATCGGAGTGGGACAGCCTATGGCTACACCTTC.

The CDR3 spells CASSLDAYYGYTF. For the CDR3, the DNA is TGCGCCAGCAGCTTGGACGCGTACTATGGCTACACCTTC. The chain carries TRBV5-1 and TRBJ1-2, with D unresolved. There are 13 residues in the CDR3. Deletions cut 0 bases from V and 3 bases from J, with 6 bases between. Germline CDR1 SGHRS, CDR2 YFSETQ.

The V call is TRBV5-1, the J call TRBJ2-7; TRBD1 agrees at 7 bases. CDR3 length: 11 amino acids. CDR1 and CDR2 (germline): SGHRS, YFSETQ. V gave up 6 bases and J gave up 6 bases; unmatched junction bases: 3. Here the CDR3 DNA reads TGCGCCAGCACGACAGGGATCGAGCAGTACTTC. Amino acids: CASTTGIEQYF.

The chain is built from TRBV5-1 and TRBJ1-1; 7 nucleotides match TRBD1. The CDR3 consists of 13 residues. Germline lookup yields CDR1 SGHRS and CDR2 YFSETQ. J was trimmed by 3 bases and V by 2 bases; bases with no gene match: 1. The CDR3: CASSFGTDTEAFF. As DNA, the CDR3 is TGCGCCAGCAGCTTCGGGACAGACACTGAAGCTTTCTTT.

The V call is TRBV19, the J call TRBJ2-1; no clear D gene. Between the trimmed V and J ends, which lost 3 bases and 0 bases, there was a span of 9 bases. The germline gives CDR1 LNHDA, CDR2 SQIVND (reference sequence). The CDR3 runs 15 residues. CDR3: CASSIRVTSYNEQFF. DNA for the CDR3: TGTGCCAGTAGTATCCGAGTTACCTCCTACAATGAGCAGTTCTTC.

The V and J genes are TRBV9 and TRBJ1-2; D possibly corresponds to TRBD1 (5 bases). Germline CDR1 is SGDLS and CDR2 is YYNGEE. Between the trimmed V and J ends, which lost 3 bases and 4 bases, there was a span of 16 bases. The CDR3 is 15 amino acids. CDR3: CASSASGEISYGYTF. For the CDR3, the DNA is TGTGCCAGCAGCGCCTCGGGGGAAATAAGCTATGGCTACACCTTC.